Listed below are T cell receptor beta chains from one sample, sequenced in a study of cytomegalovirus exposure and HLA in healthy donors. The data were produced by immunoSEQ multiplex PCR, yet TCRdb's version contains in-frame clones alone and is incomplete. Counted here are fewer than 200,000 clones, about 81% occurring once; the ten biggest clones make up 2% to 2.5%. The specimen sequenced was PBMCs. Every receptor here comes from a woman in her twenties or thirties in good health and CMV-seronegative. The CDR3 runs from the conserved cysteine through the conserved F or W. The D gene is left open where the match is weak. Only part of the rows carry a size: once, few, many, or a class if the clone is expanded.

TRBV19,TRBJ2-7,NA,TRBD1,TGTGCCAGTAGTCGGGACAGCCGCTCCTACGAGCAGTACTTC,CASSRDSRSYEQYF
TRBV7-2,TRBJ2-2,NA,TRBD2,TGTGCCAGCAGCTTGGACCGACTAGCGGGGGGGCGATCCGGGGAGCTGTTTTTT,CASSLDRLAGGRSGELFF
TRBV28,TRBJ1-5,NA,NA,TGTGCCAGCAGTTTACGCGCGGGGAAGAGCAATCAGCCCCAGCATTTT,CASSLRAGKSNQPQHF
TRBV5-1,TRBJ2-5,once,TRBD1,TGCGCCAGCAGCTCCCGCCCCGGACAGGGCAGAGAGACCCAGTACTTC,CASSSRPGQGRETQYF
TRBV7-2,TRBJ2-1,NA,TRBD1,TGTGCCAGCAGCCGAGGACAGGGTGGCTACAATGAGCAGTTCTTC,CASSRGQGGYNEQFF
TRBV5-1,TRBJ2-2,NA,NA,TGCGCCAGCAGCTTCGGCGGGTCGAACACCGGGGAGCTGTTTTTT,CASSFGGSNTGELFF
TRBV5-1,TRBJ2-7,NA,TRBD1,TGCGCCAGCAGCTGGGGATTTAGGACAGGGAATGGGGAGCAGTACTTC,CASSWGFRTGNGEQYF
TRBV7-9,TRBJ1-2,NA,NA,TGTGCCAGCAGCTTAGCTTCAACAGGTTTCTATGGCTACACCTTC,CASSLASTGFYGYTF
TRBV4-1,TRBJ2-1,NA,TRBD1,TGCGCCAGCAGCCAAGTTCGGGACAGGGCCTACAATGAGCAGTTCTTC,CASSQVRDRAYNEQFF
TRBV28,TRBJ1-4,NA,NA,TGTGCCAGCAGTTTGTGGGGGGTTGCAACTAATGAAAAACTGTTTTTT,CASSLWGVATNEKLFF
TRBV12-2,TRBJ2-7,few,NA,TGTGCAAGTCGCTTATACGGGCAGCAGGGGAACGTCTGTGAGCAGTACTTC,CASRLYGQQGNVCEQYF
TRBV11-2,TRBJ2-7,few,NA,TGTGCCAGCAGCTTAAGTTCGGCCTACGAGCAGTACTTC,CASSLSSAYEQYF
TRBV28,TRBJ2-1,NA,TRBD1,TGTGCCAGCAGTTTAGCGGGACAGGGGCAGTTCTTC,CASSLAGQGQFF
TRBV9,TRBJ2-7,NA,NA,TGTGCCAGCAGCGTAGCGGGATCCTGGTCCTACGAGCAGTACTTC,CASSVAGSWSYEQYF
TRBV4-3,TRBJ1-3,NA,NA,TGCGCCAGCAGCCAAGTCCTGGGGGCGAAGGGAAACACCATATATTTT,CASSQVLGAKGNTIYF
TRBV27,TRBJ1-4,NA,NA,TGTGCCAGCAGTTTACAGGGGCCCGGTGGACTGTTTTTT,CASSLQGPGGLFF
TRBV7-9,TRBJ2-7,NA,NA,TGTGCCAGCAGCTTACAGAATGCGGGGGAGCAGTACTTC,CASSLQNAGEQYF
TRBV7-9,TRBJ2-3,once,TRBD2,TGTGCCAGCAGCCTGGGACTAGCGCTCACAGATACGCAGTATTTT,CASSLGLALTDTQYF
TRBV7-9,TRBJ2-3,NA,NA,TGTGCCAGCAGCTTGTACAGAGCTAGCACAGATACGCAGTATTTT,CASSLYRASTDTQYF
TRBV19,TRBJ2-2,NA,NA,TGTGCCAGTAGGAGCGGGCAGAACACCGGGGAGCTGTTTTTT,CASRSGQNTGELFF
TRBV19,TRBJ2-7,few,NA,TGTGCCAGTAGTATGGGTTGGAGGGCGAGCTCCTACGAGCAGTACTTC,CASSMGWRASSYEQYF
TRBV5-6,TRBJ2-5,NA,TRBD2,TGTGCCAGCAGCGCTGGACTAGCGGGATGGCAAGAGACCCAGTACTTC,CASSAGLAGWQETQYF
TRBV14,TRBJ1-6,NA,NA,TGTGCCAGCAGGGACAACAGGGCCTATAATTCACCCCTCCACTTT,CASRDNRAYNSPLHF
TRBV11-2,TRBJ2-7,NA,NA,TGTGCCAGCAGCTTAGGCCGACAGGACTACGAGCAGTACTTC,CASSLGRQDYEQYF
TRBV9,TRBJ2-3,NA,TRBD1,TGTGCCAGCAGCGTAAGGGGACAGGGGACAGATACGCAGTATTTT,CASSVRGQGTDTQYF
TRBV21-1,TRBJ2-1,NA,NA,TGTGCCAGCAGACCTACTAGATTTGAGCAGTTCTTC,CASRPTRFEQFF
TRBV10-3,TRBJ2-4,NA,TRBD1,TGTGCCATCAGTGGGGGACAGGGCGCCAAAAACATTCAGTACTTC,CAISGGQGAKNIQYF
TRBV9,TRBJ1-5,NA,NA,TGTGCCAGCAGCGAACAGGGCAGGATAAGCCAGCCCCAGCATTTT,CASSEQGRISQPQHF
TRBV18,TRBJ1-1,NA,NA,TGTGCCAGCTCACCAAGGGACAAACGCATGAACACTGAAGCTTTCTTT,CASSPRDKRMNTEAFF
TRBV5-1,TRBJ2-3,NA,TRBD2,TGCGCCAGCAGCTTTACCCCCGGGGGGTACGGTTGGGGCACAGATACGCAGTATTTT,CASSFTPGGYGWGTDTQYF
TRBV10-3,TRBJ2-5,NA,NA,TGTGCCACGATCCCCGGGTTGGGGCCCCAAGAGACCCAGTACTTC,CATIPGLGPQETQYF
TRBV11-2,TRBJ2-2,NA,NA,TGTGCCAGCAGCTTAGCCCAGGGAAGCACCGGGGAGCTGTTTTTT,CASSLAQGSTGELFF
TRBV30,TRBJ2-1,NA,TRBD2,TGTGCCTGGAGTGACCGACTTAGCGGGACCCGTGTGAATGAGCAGTTCTTC,CAWSDRLSGTRVNEQFF
TRBV6-5,TRBJ2-1,NA,NA,TGTGCCACCACAAGGGTGGGGGGTTATGAGCAGTTCTTC,CATTRVGGYEQFF
TRBV2,TRBJ1-1,NA,NA,TGTGCCAGCAGTGTTGGGGGCCACCGGGCTGAAGCTTTCTTT,CASSVGGHRAEAFF
TRBV19,TRBJ2-7,once,NA,TGTGCCAGAGGTGGGACAAAAGGGGACGGCCCACACGAGCAGTACTTC,CARGGTKGDGPHEQYF
TRBV7-9,TRBJ1-2,NA,TRBD1,TGTGCCAGCAGCTTAGGCGGGCAGGGGGCACGCTACACCTTC,CASSLGGQGARYTF
TRBV4-3,TRBJ1-1,NA,TRBD1,TGCGCCAGCAGCCTGGGCCGGGACAGCAACACTGAAGCTTTCTTT,CASSLGRDSNTEAFF
TRBV27,TRBJ2-7,NA,NA,TGTGCCAGCAGGAGGACAGCGCACTACGAGCAGTACTTC,CASRRTAHYEQYF
TRBV28,TRBJ2-5,NA,TRBD2,TGTGCCAGCAGTCCGCGCCGACTAGCAGGGGAGACCCAGTACTTC,CASSPRRLAGETQYF
TRBV7-9,TRBJ1-4,NA,NA,TGTGCCAGCAGCTTAGGGTCCGGTGGGCATGAAAAACTGTTTTTT,CASSLGSGGHEKLFF
TRBV7-2,TRBJ1-5,NA,NA,TGTGCCAGCAGCTTAGCCCGGGGCAATCAGCCCCAGCATTTT,CASSLARGNQPQHF
TRBV5-4,TRBJ2-7,NA,NA,TGTGCCAGCAGCTTGGACCAGGGGACCGCCTACGAGCAGTACTTC,CASSLDQGTAYEQYF
TRBV21-1,TRBJ2-7,once,NA,TGTGCCAGCAGCACTGGGCGGGTGACAGGGGGGTCCCACGAGCAGTACTTC,CASSTGRVTGGSHEQYF
TRBV21-1,TRBJ1-1,NA,NA,TGTGCCAGACGTAGGGGGAACACTGAAGCTTTCTTT,CARRRGNTEAFF
TRBV7-9,TRBJ2-2,NA,NA,TGTGCCAGCAGCCGACAGCTCACCGGGGAGCTGTTTTTT,CASSRQLTGELFF
TRBV6-5,TRBJ2-1,NA,NA,TGTGCCAGCTACGGCAATGAGCAGTTCTTC,CASYGNEQFF
TRBV6-1,TRBJ1-5,NA,NA,TGTGCCAGCAGTGAATTGGCAGGGCGAAGCAATCAGCCCCAGCATTTT,CASSELAGRSNQPQHF
TRBV29-1,TRBJ2-2,once,TRBD1,TGCAGCGTCCGCAGGGGGCCGAACACCGGGGAGCTGTTTTTT,CSVRRGPNTGELFF
TRBV6-5,TRBJ2-7,NA,TRBD2,TGTGCCAGCAGTTACTCTTCTCTAGCGGGCTCCTACGAGCAGTACTTC,CASSYSSLAGSYEQYF
TRBV27,TRBJ2-7,once,NA,TGTGCCAGCCTCCTTCCCAGGGCTTTTTCCTACGAGCAGTACTTC,CASLLPRAFSYEQYF
TRBV13,TRBJ2-1,NA,TRBD1,TGTGCCAGCAGCCGCGGACAGGGGATCTACAATGAGCAGTTCTTC,CASSRGQGIYNEQFF
TRBV6-5,TRBJ2-1,once,TRBD2,TGTGCCAGCAGTTCCTGGACTAGCGGAGATATCAATGAGCAGTTCTTC,CASSSWTSGDINEQFF
TRBV5-4,TRBJ1-3,few,NA,TGTGCCAGCAGCCCACAGATCTCTGGAAACACCATATATTTT,CASSPQISGNTIYF
TRBV29-1,TRBJ2-7,NA,TRBD2,TGCAGCGGTTCTGGGCTAGCGGGAGCTGAATACGAGCAGTACTTC,CSGSGLAGAEYEQYF
TRBV7-2,TRBJ2-4,NA,NA,TGTGCCAGCAGCTTAACCTCGGGACCTACACTAGCCAAAAACAGTCAGTACTTC,CASSLTSGPTLAKNSQYF